A single T cell receptor beta chain is shown here with its context. What it recognizes is unknown. The data were obtained in a study of T cells in localized non-small cell lung cancer. The CDR3 is 15 residues long. Germline lookup yields CDR1 SGHTA and CDR2 FQGNSA. V trimming: 5 bases; J trimming: 5 bases; junction bases outside the gene matches: 8. Assay: immunoSEQ multiplex PCR; the TCRdb copy retains only in-frame clones and omits some. The sample consists of about 35,000 clones, approximately 90% of them appearing once. Study observations and caveats: Uninvolved adjacent lung had more T cell clonality than any other tissue, topping tumor. The appearance of a median approximately 60 of the top 100 tumor clones was seen in adjacent lung.

This material consisted of peripheral blood mononuclear cells, taken before any cancer treatment. V usage is TRBV7-2 and J usage is TRBJ2-7; 11 nucleotides align to TRBD2. The receptor's source is a female donor over 55 with stage II lung adenocarcinoma. The CDR3 protein is CASSVSGRARDEQYF. In DNA, the CDR3 is TGTGCCAGCAGCGTTAGCGGGAGGGCCAGAGACGAGCAGTACTTC.